What follows describes a single TCR beta chain. This entry comes from a study of radiation and T cells in renal cell carcinoma. Data came from immunoSEQ multiplex PCR; TCRdb stores just in-frame clones and leaves some out. The sample holds approximately 100,000 clones, roughly 90% seen once. CDR3 length equals 15 residues. Germline lookup yields CDR1 MNHEY and CDR2 SVGAGI. The V gene lost 6 bases and the J gene lost 2 bases, with 11 bases spanning the gap. Documented time point: baseline pretreatment blood. Treatment indicated: 15 Gy SBRT to primary tumor, nephrectomy 4 weeks later. After SBRT, blood was collected at 2 and 4 weeks, plus baseline.

This sequence was found in a man over 45 with renal cell carcinoma. This rearrangement joins TRBV6-5 to TRBJ2-6, with D maybe TRBD1 (6 bases). The specimen was blood, collected from a patient whose treatment included radiotherapy and nephrectomy. This CDR3 reads CASRLQGTGANVLTF. CDR3 in DNA: TGTGCCAGCAGACTACAGGGAACTGGGGCCAACGTCCTGACTTTC.